This section outlines one TCR beta chain sequence together with its context. The data were obtained in a study of T cell changes during pregnancy in multiple sclerosis. Germline-derived CDR1 and CDR2 are GTSNPN and SVGIG (reference sequence). V dropped 3 bases and J dropped 5 bases, with 11 bases sitting between them. This CDR3 has 12 amino acids. Assay: immunoSEQ multiplex PCR; the TCRdb copy retains only in-frame clones and omits some. The repertoire has around 35,000 clones, about nine tenths of them found once; the top ten carry 9.5% to 15%. The sequencing used CD8+ T cells from peripheral blood mononuclear cells, collected in the first trimester of pregnancy. The chain uses TRBV30 and TRBJ2-7; no reliable D call. This receptor was identified in a female donor with multiple sclerosis, enrolled in a pregnancy study. The CDR3 DNA reads as TGTGCCTGGAGCGCCTCTTCGGACGAGCAGTACTTC. Protein product: CAWSASSDEQYF.